This record covers a single TCR beta chain. These data are taken from a study of blood T cell repertoires in COVID-19. The table came from immunoSEQ multiplex PCR; TCRdb's copy has only in-frame clones and leaves some out. The sample lists roughly 130,000 clones; approximately 83% were seen once. Sequencing was done on a sample of peripheral blood. The TCR was taken from a woman between 45 and 60 years old with acute or convalescent COVID-19.

The CDR3 DNA reads TGTGCCAGCAGTGGTGTATCAGGGGGCGAGGACTATGGCTACACCTTC. This translates into CASSGVSGGEDYGYTF. The gene calls are TRBV2 and TRBJ1-2; 8 bases agree with TRBD1. CDR3 length: 16 residues. CDR1 is SNHLY, CDR2 FYNNEI, per germline. V lost 4 bases to trimming and J lost 3 bases; unmatched junction nucleotides: 10.